The next 31 T cell receptor beta chains were all read from a single sample in a study of T cell responses to AZD1222 COVID-19 vaccine. The assay was immunoSEQ multiplex PCR, and TCRdb's table has in-frame clones only and misses some. The sample holds about 120,000 clones; around nine tenths are singletons and the top ten take under 9%. Sequences were derived from peripheral blood, sampled on day 0 of AZD1222 vaccination. Every receptor here comes from an adult in good health.

The chain carries TRBV9 and TRBJ1-3; D is uncertain. CDR3 length: 12 amino acids. The germline V gene encodes CDR1 SGDLS and CDR2 YYNGEE. The V and J ends lost 3 bases and 2 bases respectively, with 3 bases between them. The CDR3 protein is CASSGAGNTIYF. The CDR3 nucleotides are TGTGCCAGCAGCGGGGCTGGAAACACCATATATTTT.

The V call is TRBV7-8, the J call TRBJ2-7, with TRBD2 matching over 7 bases. Germline values: CDR1 SGHVS, CDR2 FQNEAQ. The CDR3 contains 15 residues. J gave up 2 bases and V 2 bases, and 6 bases lay outside the gene matches. Written as DNA, the CDR3 is TGTGCCAGCAGCTTACTGCGGGAGTCCGCCTACGAGCAGTACTTC. Translating gives CASSLLRESAYEQYF.

The rearrangement uses TRBV3-1 (or the pseudogene TRBV3-2) and TRBJ1-3, with D possibly being TRBD1 (6 bases). The germline V gene has CDR1 LGHDT and CDR2 YNNKEL (reference sequence). The CDR3 loop spans 16 amino acids. Trimming stripped 1 base from V and 0 bases from J, with 10 bases between. CDR3 nucleotides: TGTGCCAGCAGCCAAGGAGGACAGTACTCTGGAAACACCATATATTTT. Translated, it gives CASSQGGQYSGNTIYF.

The rearrangement joins TRBV3-1 (or the pseudogene TRBV3-2) to TRBJ1-2; D call uncertain. V was trimmed by 4 bases and J by 0 bases, leaving 15 bases between them. The CDR3 contains 16 residues. CDR1 is LGHDT, CDR2 YNNKEL, per germline (reference sequence). This CDR3 reads CASSLLERTANYGYTF. The DNA for the CDR3 is TGTGCCAGCAGCCTACTTGAGCGAACCGCTAACTATGGCTACACCTTC.

The chain couples TRBV27 to TRBJ2-1, with D uncertain. With 5 bases removed from V and 2 bases from J, the gap between germline ends came to 1 base. Germline V gene sequence: CDR1 MNHEY, CDR2 SMNVEV (reference sequence). The CDR3 consists of 11 residues. The CDR3 protein is CASSAYNEQFF. In nucleotides, the CDR3 is TGTGCCAGCAGTGCCTACAATGAGCAGTTCTTC.

Notes on this clone: At the DNA level, this CDR3 is encoded by other sequences in the same sample as well. This chain connects TRBV25-1 to TRBJ1-2; no clear D. Germline assignment: CDR1 MGHDK and CDR2 SYGVNS. V was shortened by 3 bases and J by 4 bases, with 6 bases between the two germline ends. The CDR3 extends over 12 amino acids. The CDR3: CASSDGRYGYTF. The DNA of the CDR3 is TGTGCCAGCAGTGATGGACGCTATGGCTACACCTTC.

The J gene is TRBJ1-1, the V gene TRBV29-1; no clear D. The CDR3 covers 13 residues. Trimming left V 7 bases short and J 2 bases short, with 14 bases between. The germline V gene has CDR1 SQVTM and CDR2 ANQGSEA. CDR3 loop: CSGLLGSNTEAFF. The CDR3 DNA sequence: TGCAGCGGCCTCCTCGGGTCTAACACTGAAGCTTTCTTT.

The chain is built from TRBV28 and TRBJ2-7; TRBD1 is a possible D gene (5 bases). V was trimmed by 6 bases and J by 2 bases, leaving 17 bases between them. Germline CDR1 MDHEN, CDR2 SYDVKM. The CDR3 is 15 amino acids. The CDR3 protein is CASRFGGQGTYEQYF. The DNA for the CDR3 is TGTGCCAGCAGGTTTGGTGGACAAGGGACCTACGAGCAGTACTTC.

V gene TRBV18 combines with J gene TRBJ1-4; 8 positions match TRBD1. Per germline, CDR1 KGHSH and CDR2 LQKENI. J was trimmed by 7 bases and V by 2 bases; bases with no gene match: 6. The CDR3 loop spans 15 amino acids. CDR3 in amino acids: CASSPGQGASEKLFF. As DNA, the CDR3 is TGTGCCAGCTCACCAGGGCAGGGGGCGAGTGAAAAACTGTTTTTT.

In DNA, the CDR3 is TGTGCCAGCAGTCCTCGGGAGCGCTTCGGGCAGTACTTC. Translating gives CASSPRERFGQYF. The gene calls are TRBV12-3 or TRBV12-4 and TRBJ2-7, with a weak D call TRBD2 (6 bases). Between the trimmed V and J ends, which lost 5 bases and 9 bases, there was a span of 17 bases. The CDR3 length is 13 residues.

J is TRBJ1-2 and V is TRBV2; 7 bases align to TRBD1. Germline V gene lookup returns CDR1 SNHLY and CDR2 FYNNEI. The CDR3 length is 13 residues. V trimming: 6 bases; J trimming: 2 bases; junction bases outside the gene matches: 3. CDR3 sequence: CASRGTANYGYTF. The DNA of the CDR3 is TGTGCCAGCAGGGGGACAGCGAACTATGGCTACACCTTC.

The chain combines TRBV28 with TRBJ1-2, with D possibly TRBD1 on 6 matching bases. V shed 1 base and J shed 2 bases, with 14 bases lying between them. Germline assignment: CDR1 MDHEN and CDR2 SYDVKM. The length of the CDR3 is 16 residues. Here the CDR3 reads CASSLFLRGENYGYTF. In DNA form, the CDR3 reads TGTGCCAGCAGTTTATTCCTCAGGGGCGAAAACTATGGCTACACCTTC.

The chain has TRBV30 and TRBJ1-1; D is uncertain. Germline loops: CDR1 GTSNPN, CDR2 SVGIG (reference sequence). The CDR3 contains 12 residues. V lost 0 bases to trimming and J lost 6 bases, with 8 bases between them. CDR3 sequence: CAWSVRGPEAFF. The DNA of the CDR3 is TGTGCCTGGAGTGTACGAGGTCCTGAAGCTTTCTTT.

This rearrangement joins TRBV30 to TRBJ1-2; no clear D gene. The CDR3 extends over 16 amino acids. Germline CDR1 GTSNPN, CDR2 SVGIG (reference sequence). V dropped 1 base and J dropped 2 bases, with 17 bases sitting between them. Here the CDR3 reads CAWSAPAETMNYGYTF. CDR3 DNA sequence: TGTGCCTGGAGTGCGCCGGCGGAGACAATGAACTATGGCTACACCTTC.

V is TRBV29-1 and J is TRBJ1-4; 7 nucleotides line up with TRBD1. CDR3 length equals 14 residues. CDR1 and CDR2 from the germline V gene are SQVTM and ANQGSEA. With V trimmed by 7 bases and J by 5 bases, 10 bases remained unmatched. The CDR3 loop is CSATGLGANEKLFF. The CDR3 bases are TGCAGCGCGACAGGGCTAGGGGCGAATGAAAAACTGTTTTTT. The full variable domain, in which reference TRBV29-1 and TRBJ1-4 provide the parts outside the CDR3, is SAVISQKPSRDICQRGTSLTIQCQVDSQVTMMFWYRQQPGQSLTLIATANQGSEATYESGFVIDKFPISRPNLTFSTLTVSNMSPEDSSIYLCSATGLGANEKLFFGSGTQLSVL.

V and J are TRBV28 and TRBJ2-2; possible D gene TRBD2, 6 bases. The CDR3 spans 14 residues. V was clipped by 3 bases and J by 8 bases, with 13 bases between them. Per germline, CDR1 MDHEN and CDR2 SYDVKM. The DNA of the CDR3 is TGTGCCAGCAGTTTTGGGAGGACGTCTGGGGAGCTGTTTTTT. The encoded protein is CASSFGRTSGELFF.

The gene calls are TRBV6-2 or TRBV6-3 and TRBJ2-1; TRBD2 aligns across 13 bases. CDR3 size: 16 residues. J gave up 9 bases and V 7 bases, and 12 bases lay outside the gene matches. Germline V gene sequence: CDR1 MNHEY, CDR2 SVGEGT. The CDR3 bases are TGTGCCAGCACCCCAGGGACTAGCGGGAAGTTCGGTGAGCAGTTCTTC. Its protein is CASTPGTSGKFGEQFF.

In this sample, this clone turned up once. The CDR3 sequence: CASSQGDRKRETQYF. In DNA, the CDR3 is TGTGCCAGCAGCCAAGGGGACAGAAAAAGAGAGACCCAGTACTTC. The chain links TRBV14 to TRBJ2-5, with TRBD1 identical over 7 bases. CDR1 SGHDN and CDR2 FVKESK come from the germline V gene. The CDR3 spans 15 residues. V shed 1 base, J shed 4 bases, and the junction held 6 bases outside the gene matches. Full variable domain (remainder filled in from reference TRBV14 and TRBJ2-5): EAGVTQFPSHSVIEKGQTVTLRCDPISGHDNLYWYRRVMGKEIKFLLHFVKESKQDESGMPNNRFLAERTGGTYSTLKVQPAELEDSGVYFCASSQGDRKRETQYFGPGTRLLVL.

This rearrangement joins TRBV4-1 to TRBJ1-2; TRBD1 aligns across 9 bases. J was trimmed by 4 bases and V by 3 bases; bases with no gene match: 3. From germline, CDR1 is MGHRA and CDR2 YSYEKL. The CDR3 is 14 amino acids. The CDR3 here is CASSHPTGGYGYTF. CDR3 DNA: TGCGCCAGCAGCCACCCGACAGGGGGCTATGGCTACACCTTC.

The chain joins TRBV19 to TRBJ2-7; 7 nucleotides match TRBD1. This CDR3 has 14 amino acids. Per germline, CDR1 LNHDA and CDR2 SQIVND (reference sequence). The J segment lost 2 bases and the V segment lost 3 bases, leaving 4 bases of the junction unmatched. This chain's CDR3 is CASSMGDSPYEQYF. The CDR3 coding sequence is TGTGCCAGTAGTATGGGGGACAGTCCCTACGAGCAGTACTTC.

This chain's CDR3 is CASSPRAPSHNYGYTF. As DNA, the CDR3 is TGTGCCAGCTCACCGAGGGCCCCGTCCCATAACTATGGCTACACCTTC. This chain links TRBV18 with TRBJ1-2; no clear D. The CDR3 covers 16 residues. V was trimmed by 3 bases and J by 1 base, leaving 15 bases between them. Germline values: CDR1 KGHSH, CDR2 LQKENI.

The rearrangement uses TRBV5-1 and TRBJ2-1; 13 positions match TRBD2. V lost 0 bases and J lost 7; bases outside the gene matches: 7. This CDR3 spans 17 amino acids. Germline V gene lookup returns CDR1 SGHRS and CDR2 YFSETQ. The CDR3 loop is CASSLGRLAGGPNEQFF. In DNA, the CDR3 is TGCGCCAGCAGCTTGGGACGACTAGCGGGGGGACCAAATGAGCAGTTCTTC.

The rearrangement joins TRBV7-8 to TRBJ2-2; 7 nucleotides line up with TRBD2. The CDR3 runs 15 residues. Unmatched junction bases numbered 4, after V lost 1 base and J lost 5 bases. Per the germline V gene, CDR1 is SGHVS and CDR2 is FQNEAQ. The CDR3, as DNA: TGTGCCAGCAGCTTAGTTGGGAGGGAAACCGGGGAGCTGTTTTTT. Translating it yields CASSLVGRETGELFF.

The rearrangement joins TRBV2 to TRBJ1-1; D ambiguous. The CDR3 sequence is 14 residues long. The V end lost 6 bases, the J end lost 4 bases, and 15 bases lay between the germline ends. The germline V gene has CDR1 SNHLY and CDR2 FYNNEI. As DNA, the CDR3 is TGTGCCAGCAGCCGAGGACCTCCGGGCACTGAAGCTTTCTTT. Translated: CASSRGPPGTEAFF.

The rearrangement joins TRBV19 to TRBJ1-4; a possible D gene is TRBD1 (5 bases). V was cut by 6 bases and J by 9 bases, with 17 bases left in between. The germline CDR1 and CDR2 sequences are LNHDA and SQIVND (reference sequence). The CDR3 covers 14 residues. Here the CDR3 reads CASRSRDGMKKLFF. CDR3 nucleotide sequence: TGTGCCAGTAGGTCCCGGGACGGAATGAAAAAACTGTTTTTT.

This clone has only a few counts. V is TRBV7-9 and J is TRBJ2-1; 7 bases line up with TRBD1. CDR1 is SEHNR and CDR2 is FQNEAQ in the germline V gene (reference sequence). The ends lost 4 bases at V and 9 bases at J; junction bases unmatched: 9. The length of the CDR3 is 14 residues. The CDR3 bases are TGTGCCAGCAGCTACCTGACAGGGCGTGGTGAGCAGTTCTTC. It is translated as CASSYLTGRGEQFF. The complete variable domain, with remaining parts taken from reference TRBV7-9 and TRBJ2-1, reads DTGVSQNPRHKITKRGQNVTFRCDPISEHNRLYWYRQTLGQGPEFLTYFQNEAQLEKSRLLSDRFSAERPKGSFSTLEIQRTEQGDSAMYLCASSYLTGRGEQFFGPGTRLTVL.

The chain links TRBV5-4 to TRBJ2-2; possible D gene TRBD1, 6 bases. The germline V gene encodes CDR1 SGHNT and CDR2 YYREEE (reference sequence). The V end was cut by 5 bases, the J end by 2 bases, with 13 bases between. There are 15 residues in the CDR3. The DNA for the CDR3 is TGTGCCAGCAGTCGTACGGGACACAACACCGGGGAGCTGTTTTTT. Translating gives CASSRTGHNTGELFF.

This clone was seen more than once but under ten times. This sequence joins TRBV6-2 or TRBV6-3 and TRBJ2-7; perhaps TRBD1 as D (6 bases). With 2 bases removed from V and 0 bases from J, the gap between germline ends came to 8 bases. Per the germline V gene, CDR1 is MNHEY and CDR2 is SVGEGT. The CDR3 runs to 14 residues. The CDR3 DNA reads TGTGCCAGCAGTTACCGGGACAACTCCTACGAGCAGTACTTC. It encodes CASSYRDNSYEQYF.

This clone occurred once. The V call is TRBV18, the J call TRBJ2-3, with a possible D match to TRBD1 (5 bases). The CDR3 is 13 residues long. The V gene lost 6 bases and the J gene lost 2 bases, with 9 bases spanning the gap. The germline CDR1 and CDR2 sequences are KGHSH and LQKENI. The CDR3 DNA reads as TGTGCCAGCTCGAACAGGTTCACAGATACGCAGTATTTT. Amino acid sequence: CASSNRFTDTQYF.

The V and J genes are TRBV9 and TRBJ1-1; no clear D. Germline V lookup: CDR1 SGDLS, CDR2 YYNGEE. The V gene lost 3 bases and the J gene lost 3 bases, with 9 bases spanning the gap. The CDR3 totals 13 residues. CDR3 loop: CASSEIMDTEAFF. The CDR3 DNA reads as TGTGCCAGCAGCGAGATTATGGACACTGAAGCTTTCTTT.

The chain couples TRBV6-5 to TRBJ1-5; D ambiguous. The germline V gene encodes CDR1 MNHEY and CDR2 SVGAGI. This CDR3 is built from 14 residues. Trimming shortened V by 6 bases and J by 2 bases, and 11 bases separated the two germline ends. As DNA, the CDR3 is TGTGCCAGCAGGCGAGGCTCGGGCAATCAGCCCCAGCATTTT. This translates into CASRRGSGNQPQHF.